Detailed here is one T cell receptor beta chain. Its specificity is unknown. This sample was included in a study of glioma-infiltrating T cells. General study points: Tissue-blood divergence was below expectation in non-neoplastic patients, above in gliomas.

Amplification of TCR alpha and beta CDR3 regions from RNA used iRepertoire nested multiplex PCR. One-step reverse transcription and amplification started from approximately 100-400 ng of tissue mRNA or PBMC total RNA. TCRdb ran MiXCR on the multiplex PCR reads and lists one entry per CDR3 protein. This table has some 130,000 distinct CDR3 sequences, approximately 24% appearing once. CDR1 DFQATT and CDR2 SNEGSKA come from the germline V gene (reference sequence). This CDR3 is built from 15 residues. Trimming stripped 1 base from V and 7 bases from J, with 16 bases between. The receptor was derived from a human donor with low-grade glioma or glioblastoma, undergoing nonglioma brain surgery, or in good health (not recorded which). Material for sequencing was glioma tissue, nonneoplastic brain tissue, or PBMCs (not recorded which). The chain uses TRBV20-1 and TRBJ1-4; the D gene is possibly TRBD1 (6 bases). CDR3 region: CSARARAGEGEKLFF. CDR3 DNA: TGCAGTGCTAGAGCCAGGGCAGGGGAGGGTGAAAAACTGTTTTTT.